This T cell receptor beta chain appears in the sequencing data of a study of long-term antiretroviral therapy in people with HIV. Germline CDR1 MNHEY, CDR2 SVGAGI. V was shortened by 0 bases and J by 6 bases, with 17 bases between the two germline ends. The CDR3 is 16 residues long. A v3.0 immunoSEQ assay was performed at survey level. TCRdb's table, derived via immunoSEQ multiplex PCR, lists solely in-frame clones and lacks some. Seen here are around 19,000 clones, around 87% observed once, and the top ten hold about 3.3%. This sample comprised unsorted PBMCs, obtained 2.6 years after starting antiretroviral therapy. This receptor was identified in a woman aged 45-59 years with HIV. This chain uses TRBV6-5 with TRBJ1-2, with D unclear. The CDR3 bases are TGTGCCAGCAGTTACTCGATGAGCATACGAACGGATGGCTACACCTTC. It specifies CASSYSMSIRTDGYTF.